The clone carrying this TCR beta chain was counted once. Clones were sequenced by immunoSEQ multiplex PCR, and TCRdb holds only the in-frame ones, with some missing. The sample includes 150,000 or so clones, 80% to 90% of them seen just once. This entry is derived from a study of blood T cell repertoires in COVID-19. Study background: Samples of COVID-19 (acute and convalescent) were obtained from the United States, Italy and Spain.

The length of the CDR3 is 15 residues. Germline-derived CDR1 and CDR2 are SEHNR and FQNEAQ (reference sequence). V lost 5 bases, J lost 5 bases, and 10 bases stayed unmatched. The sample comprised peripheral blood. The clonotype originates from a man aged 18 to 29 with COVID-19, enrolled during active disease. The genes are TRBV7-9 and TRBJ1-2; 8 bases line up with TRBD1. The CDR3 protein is CASSPGNRGGYGYTF. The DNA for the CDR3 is TGTGCCAGCAGCCCAGGAAACAGGGGGGGATATGGCTACACCTTC.